This TCR beta chain was sequenced in a study of blood T cell repertoires in COVID-19. The data were produced by immunoSEQ multiplex PCR, yet TCRdb's version contains in-frame clones alone and is incomplete. The sample has about 70,000 clones; 80% to 90% are singletons. The receptor was isolated from a human donor in a cohort sampled during active COVID-19. The sample consisted of peripheral blood.

The CDR3 region has the DNA TGCGCCAGCAGCCAAGGCCGGGAAGATACGCAGTATTTT. It yields the protein CASSQGREDTQYF. This rearrangement joins TRBV4-1 to TRBJ2-3; the D gene is possibly TRBD2 (5 bases). Germline CDR1 and CDR2: MGHRA and YSYEKL. The V end lost 1 base, the J end lost 5 bases, and 7 bases lay between the germline ends. CDR3 length equals 13 residues.